The present entry profiles one T cell receptor (beta chain) with its context. The target antigen is unknown. This sample was taken from a study of cytomegalovirus exposure and HLA in healthy donors. Across the whole study: The 130 or so validation repertoires used the same platform as the roughly 700 first-cohort repertoires (as reported by a later analysis).

Trimming stripped 7 bases from V and 7 bases from J, with 13 bases between. The CDR3 is made up of 12 amino acids. In germline, CDR1 is SQVTM, CDR2 ANQGSEA. Overall study results and limits: Reports indicated that the classifier achieved high specificity and sensitivity in diagnosing cytomegalovirus status. TCR sequences were mostly rare, though some public TCRs occurred in many donors. In vitro checks showed that a few CMV-associated chains really do target CMV antigens.

The table came from immunoSEQ multiplex PCR; TCRdb's copy has only in-frame clones and leaves some out. The sample lists 250,000 to 350,000 clones, 87% seen once, with roughly 1.2% in the top ten. This rearrangement joins TRBV29-1 to TRBJ2-2; D gene unclear. Sequences were obtained from PBMCs. The source is a woman aged 25 to 45 in good health and CMV-seropositive. CDR3 in amino acids: CSGLIDGGELFF. The CDR3 nucleotides read TGCAGCGGCCTTATCGATGGCGGGGAGCTGTTTTTT.